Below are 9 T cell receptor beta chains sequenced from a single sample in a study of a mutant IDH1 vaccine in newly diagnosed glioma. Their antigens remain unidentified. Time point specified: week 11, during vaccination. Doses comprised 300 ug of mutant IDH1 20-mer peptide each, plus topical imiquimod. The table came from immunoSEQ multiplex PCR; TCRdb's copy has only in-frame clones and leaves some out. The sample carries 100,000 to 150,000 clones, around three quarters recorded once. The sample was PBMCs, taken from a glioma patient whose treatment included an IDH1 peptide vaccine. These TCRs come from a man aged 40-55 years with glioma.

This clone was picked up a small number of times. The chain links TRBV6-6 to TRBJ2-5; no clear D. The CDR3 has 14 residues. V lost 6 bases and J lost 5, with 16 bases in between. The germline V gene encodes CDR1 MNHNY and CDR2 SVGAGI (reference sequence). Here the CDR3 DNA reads TGTGCCAGCAGCCCGGACCAATTAAGGGAGACCCAGTACTTC. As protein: CASSPDQLRETQYF.

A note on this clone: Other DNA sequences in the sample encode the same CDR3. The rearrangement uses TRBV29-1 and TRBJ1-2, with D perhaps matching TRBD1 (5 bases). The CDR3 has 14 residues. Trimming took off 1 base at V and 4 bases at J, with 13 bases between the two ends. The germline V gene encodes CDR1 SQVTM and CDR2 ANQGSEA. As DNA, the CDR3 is TGCAGCGTTGAAGGGGGACTGGGAACCTATGGCTACACCTTC. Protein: CSVEGGLGTYGYTF.

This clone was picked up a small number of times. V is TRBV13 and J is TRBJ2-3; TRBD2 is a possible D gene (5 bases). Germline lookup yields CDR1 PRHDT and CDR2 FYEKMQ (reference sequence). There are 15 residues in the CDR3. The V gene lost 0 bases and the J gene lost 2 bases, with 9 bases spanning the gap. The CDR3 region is CASSLGPGVTDTQYF. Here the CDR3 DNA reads TGTGCCAGCAGCTTAGGCCCCGGGGTCACAGATACGCAGTATTTT.

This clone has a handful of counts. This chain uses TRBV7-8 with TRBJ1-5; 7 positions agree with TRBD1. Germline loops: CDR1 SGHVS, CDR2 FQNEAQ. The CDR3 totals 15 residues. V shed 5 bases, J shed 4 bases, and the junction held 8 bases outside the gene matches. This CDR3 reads CASSGRTGENQPQHF. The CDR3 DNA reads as TGTGCCAGCAGCGGAAGGACAGGAGAAAATCAGCCCCAGCATTTT.

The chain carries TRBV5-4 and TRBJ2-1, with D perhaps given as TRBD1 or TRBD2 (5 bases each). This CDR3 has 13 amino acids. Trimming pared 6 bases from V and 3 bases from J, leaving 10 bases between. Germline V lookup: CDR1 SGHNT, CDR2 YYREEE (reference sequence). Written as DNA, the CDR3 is TGTGCCAGCAAGGGGACGGACTACAATGAGCAGTTCTTC. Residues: CASKGTDYNEQFF.

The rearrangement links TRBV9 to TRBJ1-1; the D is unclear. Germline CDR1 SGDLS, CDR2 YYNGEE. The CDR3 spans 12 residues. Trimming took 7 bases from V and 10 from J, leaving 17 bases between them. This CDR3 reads CASQAPVEGAFF. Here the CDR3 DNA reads TGTGCCAGCCAGGCTCCCGTCGAAGGAGCTTTCTTT. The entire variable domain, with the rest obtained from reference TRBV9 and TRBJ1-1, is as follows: DSGVTQTPKHLITATGQRVTLRCSPRSGDLSVYWYQQSLDQGLQFLIQYYNGEERAKGNILERFSAQQFPDLHSELNLSSLELGDSALYFCASQAPVEGAFFGQGTRLTVV.

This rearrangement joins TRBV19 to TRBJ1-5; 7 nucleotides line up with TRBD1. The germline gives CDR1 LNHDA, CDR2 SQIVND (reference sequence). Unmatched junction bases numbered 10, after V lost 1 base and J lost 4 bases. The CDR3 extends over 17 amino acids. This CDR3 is CASSIAPGQTFNQPQHF. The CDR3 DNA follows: TGTGCCAGTAGTATAGCCCCGGGACAGACCTTTAATCAGCCCCAGCATTTT. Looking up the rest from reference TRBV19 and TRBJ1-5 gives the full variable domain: DGGITQSPKYLFRKEGQNVTLSCEQNLNHDAMYWYRQDPGQGLRLIYYSQIVNDFQKGDIAEGYSVSREKKESFPLTVTSAQKNPTAFYLCASSIAPGQTFNQPQHFGDGTRLSIL.

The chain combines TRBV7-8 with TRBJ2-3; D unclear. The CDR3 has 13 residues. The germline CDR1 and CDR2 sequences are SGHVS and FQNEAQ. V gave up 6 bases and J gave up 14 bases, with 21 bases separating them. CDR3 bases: TGTGCCAGCAGTTCTAGAAGACGGTCAGGCGCGTATTTT. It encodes CASSSRRRSGAYF.

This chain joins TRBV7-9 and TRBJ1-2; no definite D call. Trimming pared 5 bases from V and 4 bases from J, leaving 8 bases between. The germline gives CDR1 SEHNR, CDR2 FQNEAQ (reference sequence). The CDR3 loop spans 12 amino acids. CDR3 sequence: CASSDATYGYTF. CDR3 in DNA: TGTGCCAGCAGCGATGCTACCTATGGCTACACCTTC.